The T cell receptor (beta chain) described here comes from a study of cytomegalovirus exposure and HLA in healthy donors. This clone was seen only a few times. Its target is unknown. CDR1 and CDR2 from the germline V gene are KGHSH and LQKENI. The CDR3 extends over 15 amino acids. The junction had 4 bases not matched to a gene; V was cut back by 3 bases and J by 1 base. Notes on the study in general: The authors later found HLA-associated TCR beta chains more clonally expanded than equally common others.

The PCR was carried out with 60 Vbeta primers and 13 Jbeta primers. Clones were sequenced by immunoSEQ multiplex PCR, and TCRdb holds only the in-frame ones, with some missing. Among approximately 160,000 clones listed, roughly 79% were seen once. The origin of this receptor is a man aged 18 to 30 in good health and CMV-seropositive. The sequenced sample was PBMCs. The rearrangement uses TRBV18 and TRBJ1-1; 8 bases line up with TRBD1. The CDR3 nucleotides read TGTGCCAGCTCACCTAAGGACAGGGAGAACACTGAAGCTTTCTTT. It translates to CASSPKDRENTEAFF.